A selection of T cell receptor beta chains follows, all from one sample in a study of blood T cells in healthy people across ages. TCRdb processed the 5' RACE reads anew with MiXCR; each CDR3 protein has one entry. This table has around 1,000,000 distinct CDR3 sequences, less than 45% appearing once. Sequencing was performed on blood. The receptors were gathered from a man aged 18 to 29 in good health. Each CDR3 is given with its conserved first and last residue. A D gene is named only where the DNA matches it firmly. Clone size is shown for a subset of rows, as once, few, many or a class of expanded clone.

CDR3 DNA: TGTGCCAGCAGCTTAGTATCTGCGGGGGCAACTAATGAAAAACTGTTTTTT
CDR3 protein: CASSLVSAGATNEKLFF
D gene: NA
V gene: TRBV7-8
CDR3 length: 17
J gene: TRBJ1-4
clone size: NA

CDR3 DNA: TGCGCCAGCAGCTTGGGAGATTATAGCAATCAGCCCCAGCATTTT
CDR3 protein: CASSLGDYSNQPQHF
D gene: NA
V gene: TRBV5-1
CDR3 length: 15
J gene: TRBJ1-5
clone size: many

CDR3 DNA: TGTGCCAGCAGCTTAGGTTCAGCAGGGGCGGAAAGACTGTTTTTT
CDR3 protein: CASSLGSAGAERLFF
D gene: NA
V gene: TRBV7-9
CDR3 length: 15
J gene: TRBJ1-4
clone size: NA

CDR3 DNA: TGTGCCAGCAGCTTCCCTGGGCAGGGGGCAATCACTGAAGCTTTCTTT
CDR3 protein: CASSFPGQGAITEAFF
D gene: TRBD1
V gene: TRBV7-2
CDR3 length: 16
J gene: TRBJ1-1
clone size: NA

CDR3 DNA: TGCAGTGGGAAGGGTAACTATGGCTACACCTTC
CDR3 protein: CSGKGNYGYTF
D gene: NA
V gene: TRBV20-1
CDR3 length: 11
J gene: TRBJ1-2
clone size: NA

CDR3 DNA: TGTGCCAGCAGATTCACGCCGTCGAGAGAGACCCAGTACTTC
CDR3 protein: CASRFTPSRETQYF
D gene: NA
V gene: TRBV6-5
CDR3 length: 14
J gene: TRBJ2-5
clone size: NA

CDR3 DNA: TGTGCCAGCAGGCGGGGACAGGTTTTAGGTGAGCAGTTCTTC
CDR3 protein: CASRRGQVLGEQFF
D gene: TRBD1
V gene: TRBV12-3/TRBV12-4
CDR3 length: 14
J gene: TRBJ2-1
clone size: NA

CDR3 DNA: TGTGCCATCGGCCCCTCGCGGGACAGATCAGAGACCCAGTACTTC
CDR3 protein: CAIGPSRDRSETQYF
D gene: NA
V gene: TRBV10-3
CDR3 length: 15
J gene: TRBJ2-5
clone size: NA

CDR3 DNA: TGTGCCGGCAGGAGACTAGCAAGCACAGATACGCAGTATTTT
CDR3 protein: CAGRRLASTDTQYF
D gene: TRBD2
V gene: TRBV2
CDR3 length: 14
J gene: TRBJ2-3
clone size: NA

CDR3 DNA: TGCAGTGCTCCCAGGGGTTCGCGAGCTTTCTTT
CDR3 protein: CSAPRGSRAFF
D gene: NA
V gene: TRBV20-1
CDR3 length: 11
J gene: TRBJ1-1
clone size: NA

CDR3 DNA: TGTGCCAGCAGTTCCGACCGCGTACTCACAGATACGCAGTATTTT
CDR3 protein: CASSSDRVLTDTQYF
D gene: NA
V gene: TRBV7-3
CDR3 length: 15
J gene: TRBJ2-3
clone size: NA

CDR3 DNA: TGTGCCAGCAGTTACTCCCCGGGACAGATTTCCTACGAGCAGTACTTC
CDR3 protein: CASSYSPGQISYEQYF
D gene: TRBD1
V gene: TRBV6-5
CDR3 length: 16
J gene: TRBJ2-7
clone size: NA

CDR3 DNA: TGTGCCAGCAGCTTCCAGGGGACGGGGGAGCAGTACTTC
CDR3 protein: CASSFQGTGEQYF
D gene: NA
V gene: TRBV7-9
CDR3 length: 13
J gene: TRBJ2-5
clone size: once

CDR3 DNA: TGTGCCAGCAGTTCGGGTAAGGGCACAGATACGCAGTATTTT
CDR3 protein: CASSSGKGTDTQYF
D gene: NA
V gene: TRBV28
CDR3 length: 14
J gene: TRBJ2-3
clone size: few

CDR3 DNA: TGCGCCAGCAGCTTGAGCGTTGGTAATGAGCAGTACTTC
CDR3 protein: CASSLSVGNEQYF
D gene: NA
V gene: TRBV5-1
CDR3 length: 13
J gene: TRBJ2-5
clone size: few

CDR3 DNA: TGCGCCAGCAGCTCTTCCTGGGACAGTTTCGAAAAACTGTTTTTT
CDR3 protein: CASSSSWDSFEKLFF
D gene: TRBD1
V gene: TRBV4-3
CDR3 length: 15
J gene: TRBJ1-4
clone size: few

CDR3 DNA: TGTGCCAGCCGTTCCTGGCAGGGATTGGGTGGCTACACCTTC
CDR3 protein: CASRSWQGLGGYTF
D gene: NA
V gene: TRBV6-1
CDR3 length: 14
J gene: TRBJ1-2
clone size: few

CDR3 DNA: TGTGCCAGCAGCCAAGATCTGTACACTGAAGCTTTCTTT
CDR3 protein: CASSQDLYTEAFF
D gene: NA
V gene: TRBV3-1
CDR3 length: 13
J gene: TRBJ1-1
clone size: few

CDR3 DNA: TGTGCCAGCAGGGGTGGGCTTCAGCCCCAGCATTTT
CDR3 protein: CASRGGLQPQHF
D gene: NA
V gene: TRBV6-2/TRBV6-3
CDR3 length: 12
J gene: TRBJ1-5
clone size: few

CDR3 DNA: TGTGCCATCAGTGGGACTAGGGAAGAGACCCAGTACTTC
CDR3 protein: CAISGTREETQYF
D gene: TRBD2
V gene: TRBV10-3
CDR3 length: 13
J gene: TRBJ2-5
clone size: NA

CDR3 DNA: TGTACCAGCAGTCCAGGACAGTTCGGGAAACTGTTTTTT
CDR3 protein: CTSSPGQFGKLFF
D gene: NA
V gene: TRBV12-3/TRBV12-4
CDR3 length: 13
J gene: TRBJ1-4
clone size: NA

CDR3 DNA: TGTGCCATCAGTGAGAAAGGCCGAGATACTAACTATGGCTACACCTTC
CDR3 protein: CAISEKGRDTNYGYTF
D gene: NA
V gene: TRBV10-3
CDR3 length: 16
J gene: TRBJ1-2
clone size: few

CDR3 DNA: TGTGCCAGCAGTGAAGCTCAGGGGGAAAAATCACCCCTCCACTTT
CDR3 protein: CASSEAQGEKSPLHF
D gene: TRBD1
V gene: TRBV2
CDR3 length: 15
J gene: TRBJ1-6
clone size: NA

CDR3 DNA: TGTGCCATCAGTGGGGACAGATTTCCCTACGAGCAGTACTTC
CDR3 protein: CAISGDRFPYEQYF
D gene: TRBD1
V gene: TRBV10-3
CDR3 length: 14
J gene: TRBJ2-7
clone size: NA

CDR3 DNA: TGTGCCAGCAGCTTACTGTTCTTGTCAGGGCTCGGCTACACCTTC
CDR3 protein: CASSLLFLSGLGYTF
D gene: NA
V gene: TRBV7-7
CDR3 length: 15
J gene: TRBJ1-2
clone size: few

CDR3 DNA: TGTGCCAGCAGGATGGACAGGGACGTCTATGGCTACACCTTC
CDR3 protein: CASRMDRDVYGYTF
D gene: TRBD1
V gene: TRBV27
CDR3 length: 14
J gene: TRBJ1-2
clone size: NA

CDR3 DNA: TGTGCCAGCAGCATTGACGGGGCAATAGAGGAAAAACTGTTTTTT
CDR3 protein: CASSIDGAIEEKLFF
D gene: NA
V gene: TRBV9
CDR3 length: 15
J gene: TRBJ1-4
clone size: NA

CDR3 DNA: TGTGCCAGCAGCTTAGTCGAGAGGCAAGGTTGGGATTCCTACGAGCAGTACTTC
CDR3 protein: CASSLVERQGWDSYEQYF
D gene: NA
V gene: TRBV7-9
CDR3 length: 18
J gene: TRBJ2-7
clone size: NA

CDR3 DNA: TGCGCCAGCAGCCAAGGACGAGGGGAGACCCAGTACTTC
CDR3 protein: CASSQGRGETQYF
D gene: NA
V gene: TRBV4-3
CDR3 length: 13
J gene: TRBJ2-5
clone size: NA

CDR3 DNA: TGTGCCATCAGTTCGAGCAGGGAAGAAAAACTGTTTTTT
CDR3 protein: CAISSSREEKLFF
D gene: NA
V gene: TRBV10-3
CDR3 length: 13
J gene: TRBJ1-4
clone size: many

CDR3 DNA: TGCGCCAGCAGCCGACCCCTCGACAGGGGAGCTTTCTTT
CDR3 protein: CASSRPLDRGAFF
D gene: TRBD1
V gene: TRBV4-1
CDR3 length: 13
J gene: TRBJ1-1
clone size: few

CDR3 DNA: TGCAGCGTTGAATGGTTGGAGGGAACGAACACTGAAGCTTTCTTT
CDR3 protein: CSVEWLEGTNTEAFF
D gene: NA
V gene: TRBV29-1
CDR3 length: 15
J gene: TRBJ1-1
clone size: NA

CDR3 DNA: TGTGCCAGCAGCCAAGAAAGGACTAGTCTGGATGAGCAGTACTTC
CDR3 protein: CASSQERTSLDEQYF
D gene: TRBD2
V gene: TRBV3-1
CDR3 length: 15
J gene: TRBJ2-5
clone size: NA

CDR3 DNA: TGCGCCAGCAGCCAAGATCGAGGGGGCAACACTGAAGCTTTCTTT
CDR3 protein: CASSQDRGGNTEAFF
D gene: TRBD1
V gene: TRBV4-1
CDR3 length: 15
J gene: TRBJ1-1
clone size: NA

CDR3 DNA: TGCAGTGCCAACGGAGACATCGTCGAAAATCAGCCCCAGCATTTT
CDR3 protein: CSANGDIVENQPQHF
D gene: NA
V gene: TRBV20-1
CDR3 length: 15
J gene: TRBJ1-5
clone size: few

CDR3 DNA: TGTGCCAGCTCCGGGACTGCTAGCAATCAGCCCCAGCATTTT
CDR3 protein: CASSGTASNQPQHF
D gene: NA
V gene: TRBV12-3/TRBV12-4
CDR3 length: 14
J gene: TRBJ1-5
clone size: many

CDR3 DNA: TGTGCCAGCAGCTGGACGGTGAGAGATACGCAGTATTTT
CDR3 protein: CASSWTVRDTQYF
D gene: NA
V gene: TRBV11-2
CDR3 length: 13
J gene: TRBJ2-3
clone size: once

CDR3 DNA: TGCGCCAGCAGCCTCCGGACTAGCGGGGCTACCCCCTACAATGAGCAGTTCTTC
CDR3 protein: CASSLRTSGATPYNEQFF
D gene: TRBD2
V gene: TRBV4-3
CDR3 length: 18
J gene: TRBJ2-1
clone size: NA

CDR3 DNA: TGCGCCAGCAGCCAAGATGGACTCCCATACAATGAGCAGTACTTC
CDR3 protein: CASSQDGLPYNEQYF
D gene: NA
V gene: TRBV4-1
CDR3 length: 15
J gene: TRBJ2-7
clone size: NA

CDR3 DNA: TGTGCCAGCAGGGACACGGGAGCCAAAAACATTCAGTACTTC
CDR3 protein: CASRDTGAKNIQYF
D gene: NA
V gene: TRBV6-5
CDR3 length: 14
J gene: TRBJ2-4
clone size: NA

CDR3 DNA: TGTGCCAGCAGACCTCCGGGTTTCACCGGGGAGCTGTTTTTT
CDR3 protein: CASRPPGFTGELFF
D gene: NA
V gene: TRBV12-3/TRBV12-4
CDR3 length: 14
J gene: TRBJ2-2
clone size: NA

CDR3 DNA: TGCAGTGCTAGGGAGGGCAGTGAGACCCAGTACTTC
CDR3 protein: CSAREGSETQYF
D gene: NA
V gene: TRBV20-1
CDR3 length: 12
J gene: TRBJ2-5
clone size: many

CDR3 DNA: TGTGCCAGCAGTTTAGTTCGGCGAAACTATGGCTACACCTTC
CDR3 protein: CASSLVRRNYGYTF
D gene: NA
V gene: TRBV12-3/TRBV12-4
CDR3 length: 14
J gene: TRBJ1-2
clone size: few

CDR3 DNA: TGTGCCAGCAGAGCGGGCTCGAACACCGGGGAGCTGTTTTTT
CDR3 protein: CASRAGSNTGELFF
D gene: NA
V gene: TRBV2
CDR3 length: 14
J gene: TRBJ2-2
clone size: NA

CDR3 DNA: TGTGCCAGCAGTTCGGGGCAGCCAGATGAAAAACTGTTTTTT
CDR3 protein: CASSSGQPDEKLFF
D gene: NA
V gene: TRBV27
CDR3 length: 14
J gene: TRBJ1-4
clone size: NA

CDR3 DNA: TGCGCCAGCAGCTTGAGAGGACAGGGGCGTGATACGCAGTATTTT
CDR3 protein: CASSLRGQGRDTQYF
D gene: TRBD1
V gene: TRBV28
CDR3 length: 15
J gene: TRBJ2-3
clone size: many

CDR3 DNA: TGCGCCAGCAGCCAAGATCCGTGGGGGAACACTGAAGCTTTCTTT
CDR3 protein: CASSQDPWGNTEAFF
D gene: NA
V gene: TRBV4-3
CDR3 length: 15
J gene: TRBJ1-1
clone size: NA

CDR3 DNA: TGTGCCAGCAGTGTTAGCAGGGGAGGGAATGAGCAGTTCTTC
CDR3 protein: CASSVSRGGNEQFF
D gene: NA
V gene: TRBV27
CDR3 length: 14
J gene: TRBJ2-1
clone size: NA